This T cell receptor beta chain appears in the sequencing data of a study of blood T cell repertoires in COVID-19. Overall study context: COVID-19 samples, acute and convalescent, were from the United States, Italy and Spain.

The CDR3 extends over 14 amino acids. After removal of 5 bases from V and 4 bases from J, the junction contained 5 bases not matched to a gene. Germline loops: CDR1 SNHLY, CDR2 FYNNEI. Participants spanned ages about 18 to 90 years and resided in over 20 US areas. Cohorts were based on clinical histories the participants reported. Libraries were prepared by immunoSEQ multiplex PCR; TCRdb keeps only in-frame clonotypes and omits some of them. Of 350,000 to 450,000 clones listed, about 89% are singletons. This receptor was taken from a woman aged 40 to 55 who had been exposed to COVID-19. The chain employs TRBV2 and TRBJ1-2, with 9 positions matching TRBD1. Sequencing was done on a sample of PBMCs or T cells enriched from blood (not recorded which). The CDR3 bases are TGTGCCAGCAGTCTACAGGGGGCTAGCTATGGCTACACCTTC. Residues: CASSLQGASYGYTF.